This T cell receptor beta chain stems from a study of blood T cell repertoires in COVID-19. At the level of the study: Material from acute and convalescent COVID-19 was sourced from the United States, Italy and Spain.

TCRdb's copy holds only in-frame clones and misses some; the assay was immunoSEQ multiplex PCR. The table has over 100,000 clones, about 81% seen once. Germline values: CDR1 SGHRS, CDR2 YFSETQ. The V and J ends lost 4 bases and 5 bases, in that order; junction bases with no gene match: 6. The CDR3 sequence is 14 residues long. Sequencing input: peripheral blood. The genes are TRBV5-1 and TRBJ2-1; 7 bases line up with TRBD1. The sequence derives from a man in his sixties or seventies with acute or convalescent COVID-19. CDR3 bases: TGCGCCAGCAGCCGGGACAGCATAAACAATGAGCAGTTCTTC. It yields the protein CASSRDSINNEQFF.